This TCR beta chain was observed in a study of CD8+ T cells in alopecia areata. About the study: Each day, treated patients took oral tofacitinib twice, at 5 to 10 mg per dose.

As regards this clone: Its target is unknown.

V lost 4 bases to trimming and J lost 1 base, with 15 bases between them. CDR3 length: 16 amino acids. Germline V lookup: CDR1 MGHRA, CDR2 YSYEKL. Investigators isolated RNA and reverse transcribed it into cDNA to act as the sequencing template. Sequencing used immunoSEQ multiplex PCR; TCRdb keeps in-frame clones, though not all of them. This table has 150,000 to 200,000 clones, roughly 58% appearing once. Treatment given: oral pan-JAK inhibitor, 5-10 mg twice daily. General observations from the study: With one nonresponder, baseline CD8+ expansion's link to response remains uncertain.

The sample consisted of CD4+ T cells sorted from blood, taken at approximately week 56, from a patient treated with tofacitinib. The receptor's source is a human donor with alopecia areata. This rearrangement joins TRBV4-1 to TRBJ2-3, with D unresolved. The CDR3 loop reads CASSPGGRSGTDTQYF. The CDR3 DNA follows: TGCGCCAGCAGCCCTGGCGGACGCTCGGGCACAGATACGCAGTATTTT.